This entry describes one TCR beta chain. Its antigen is unidentified. The data belong to a study of CD8 T cells in ankylosing spondylitis. Study-level results: Disease-linked clones bore a CD8+ phenotype and were relatively rare in peripheral blood. Seemingly characteristic of ankylosing spondylitis blood was a TCR beta motif consisting of several highly homologous variants.

Making use of molecular barcodes, quantitative 5'-RACE generated TCR beta libraries. Using its own MiXCR run on the 5' RACE reads, TCRdb lists one record per CDR3 protein. This table holds almost 400,000 distinct CDR3 sequences, about a fifth found once. The CDR3 totals 15 residues. Germline V gives CDR1 SGDLS, CDR2 YYNGEE. The J segment lost 2 bases and the V segment lost 3 bases, leaving 7 bases of the junction unmatched. The chain employs TRBV9 and TRBJ2-7, with 8 positions matching TRBD2. Sequencing used blood, either unsorted or a sorted T cell fraction (not recorded which). The TCR sequence derives from a male donor with ankylosing spondylitis. This CDR3 reads CASSAGLATPYEQYF. CDR3 DNA: TGTGCCAGCAGCGCCGGACTAGCCACACCCTACGAGCAGTACTTC.